This T cell receptor (beta chain) was documented in a study of human T cells and chemical hapten exposure. Study-level information: The upper back received 0.01% DPC by patch testing, with results read at 6 days.

Via MiXCR, TCRdb re-called the RACE reads, giving one row per CDR3 protein. The repertoire holds 300,000 to 450,000 distinct CDR3 sequences, with over 5% as singletons. The CDR3 length is 15 residues. V lost 10 bases and J lost 5, with 20 bases in between. Time point in this sample: pre-sensitization, week 0. Treatment noted: therapeutic diphenylcyclopropenone sensitization with weekly scalp DPC. This TCR came from a woman younger than 30 with alopecia areata. Some clones in this sample may be carry-over from other donors' samples. The V and J genes are TRBV12-3 or TRBV12-4 and TRBJ2-2; D is perhaps TRBD1 or TRBD2 (5 bases each). The sequenced sample was whole blood, obtained in connection with sensitization to the hapten diphenylcyclopropenone (DPC). DNA for the CDR3: TGTGCCACCGCCGGGTCGGGGACCCAAACCGGGGAGCTGTTTTTT. Its translation is CATAGSGTQTGELFF.